The 8 T cell receptor beta chains presented below share a single source sample, sequenced in a study of cytotoxic CD8 clonotypes in ibrutinib-treated CLL. Libraries were prepared by immunoSEQ multiplex PCR; TCRdb keeps only in-frame clonotypes and omits some of them. The sample shows approximately 42,000 clones, roughly three quarters of them seen only once. The sequenced sample was PBMCs, obtained after 12 months of ibrutinib treatment. These receptors were taken from a human donor with chronic lymphocytic leukemia.

The CDR3: CAWTGWGSYEQYF. As DNA, the CDR3 is TGTGCCTGGACTGGGTGGGGCTCCTACGAGCAGTACTTC. The chain uses TRBV30 and TRBJ2-7; D remains unclear. The CDR3 has 13 residues. CDR1 and CDR2 (germline): GTSNPN, SVGIG (reference sequence). The V and J ends lost 4 bases and 0 bases respectively, with 10 bases between them.

The chain couples TRBV27 to TRBJ1-5; tentative D call: TRBD1 (6 bases). The CDR3 extends over 15 amino acids. The V gene lost 6 bases and the J gene lost 0 bases, with 12 bases spanning the gap. Germline CDR1 MNHEY, CDR2 SMNVEV (reference sequence). Written as DNA, the CDR3 is TGTGCCAGCAGAAGACAGGCACATAGCAATCAGCCCCAGCATTTT. Residues: CASRRQAHSNQPQHF.

The chain carries TRBV7-3 and TRBJ2-1, with a possible D match to TRBD2 (5 bases). The germline V gene has CDR1 SGHTA and CDR2 FQGTGA. V was clipped by 2 bases and J by 6 bases, with 14 bases between them. CDR3 length: 15 residues. The CDR3 region has the DNA TGTGCCAGCAGCTTAGACGGCGGGTACTTCAATGAGCAGTTCTTC. Its protein is CASSLDGGYFNEQFF.

The chain combines TRBV30 with TRBJ1-5, with a possible D match to TRBD1 (6 bases). V lost 0 bases to trimming and J lost 4 bases, with 16 bases between them. The CDR3 runs 16 residues. Germline values: CDR1 GTSNPN, CDR2 SVGIG (reference sequence). CDR3 nucleotide sequence: TGTGCCTGGAGTGTAATGGGGGCCGCGGGGAATCAGCCCCAGCATTTT. Translated, it gives CAWSVMGAAGNQPQHF.

This clone was seen just once. The chain uses TRBV7-7 and TRBJ2-5; 7 bases are shared with TRBD2. The CDR3 has 15 amino acids. The V gene end was trimmed by 1 base and the J gene end by 3 bases; junction bases not matched to a gene: 5. CDR1 is SSHAT, CDR2 FNYEAQ, per germline (reference sequence). The CDR3 nucleotides read TGTGCCAGCAGCTTAGGGGCTAGCGGAGAAGAGACCCAGTACTTC. The encoded protein is CASSLGASGEETQYF. Drawing the rest from reference TRBV7-7 and TRBJ2-5, the complete variable domain is GAGVSQSPRYKVTKRGQDVTLRCDPISSHATLYWYQQALGQGPEFLTYFNYEAQPDKSGLPSDRFSAERPEGSISTLTIQRTEQRDSAMYRCASSLGASGEETQYFGPGTRLLVL.

The V and J genes are TRBV6-1 and TRBJ1-2; 9 nucleotides align to TRBD1. Trimming at V came to 7 bases and at J to 4 bases, leaving 10 bases not matched to a gene. The CDR3 is made up of 15 amino acids. Germline lookup yields CDR1 MNHNS and CDR2 SASEGT. The CDR3 sequence: CASTSRGQGFYGYTF. CDR3 bases: TGTGCCAGCACCTCCCGGGGACAGGGCTTCTATGGCTACACCTTC.

The V call is TRBV29-1, the J call TRBJ1-1, with 7 bases identical to TRBD1. This CDR3 region has 14 residues. V gave up 6 bases and J gave up 3 bases; unmatched junction bases: 10. CDR1 SQVTM and CDR2 ANQGSEA come from the germline V gene. The CDR3 reads CSVRAGGLYTEAFF. The CDR3 bases are TGCAGCGTGAGAGCAGGGGGGTTGTACACTGAAGCTTTCTTT.

CDR3 nucleotide sequence: TGTGCCAGCAGCCAAGACCCGGGACAGGACTATGGCTACACCTTC. This encodes CASSQDPGQDYGYTF. The chain links TRBV7-2 to TRBJ1-2, with 8 nucleotides matching TRBD1. The CDR3 is made up of 15 amino acids. The germline gives CDR1 SGHTA, CDR2 FQGNSA. J lost 3 bases, V lost 5 bases, and 8 bases had no gene match.